The 10 T cell receptor beta chains below were found in one sample sequenced in a study of cytomegalovirus exposure and HLA in healthy donors. With 60 Vbeta and 13 Jbeta primers, the PCR was carried out. Profiling relied on immunoSEQ multiplex PCR, and the TCRdb table lists in-frame clones only, not all of them. The sample yields about 120,000 clones, around 73% seen once. The sample was PBMCs. Receptors were obtained from a middle-aged woman in good health and CMV-seropositive.

This clone is a singleton in its sample. This chain joins TRBV5-1 and TRBJ1-1; D is perhaps TRBD1 (5 bases). The germline CDR1 and CDR2 sequences are SGHRS and YFSETQ. V was clipped by 4 bases and J by 0 bases, with 16 bases between them. The CDR3 consists of 16 residues. The DNA of the CDR3 is TGCGCCAGCAGCCTACCACTGACAGAGGTGAACACTGAAGCTTTCTTT. Translation gives CASSLPLTEVNTEAFF. The variable domain in full, with the rest retrieved from reference TRBV5-1 and TRBJ1-1, is KAGVTQTPRYLIKTRGQQVTLSCSPISGHRSVSWYQQTPGQGLQFLFEYFSETQRNKGNFPGRFSGRQFSNSRSEMNVSTLELGDSALYLCASSLPLTEVNTEAFFGQGTRLTVV.

The chain recombines TRBV4-3 with TRBJ2-2; a possible D gene is TRBD1 (5 bases). V shed 4 bases and J shed 0 bases, with 6 bases lying between them. Germline V gives CDR1 LGHNA, CDR2 YSLEER. The CDR3 length is 14 residues. The CDR3 bases are TGCGCCAGCAGCCCGACAGCGAACACCGGGGAGCTGTTTTTT. Translated, it gives CASSPTANTGELFF.

The V call is TRBV2, the J call TRBJ1-1; the match to TRBD1 covers 8 bases. Per the germline V gene, CDR1 is SNHLY and CDR2 is FYNNEI. Trimming took 5 bases from V and 6 from J; bases not matched to a gene: 5. The CDR3 has 13 amino acids. CDR3 residues: CASSRQGFAEAFF. CDR3 DNA: TGTGCCAGCAGTAGACAGGGGTTCGCTGAAGCTTTCTTT.

The chain joins TRBV27 to TRBJ2-7, with a weak D call TRBD1 (6 bases). In germline, CDR1 is MNHEY, CDR2 SMNVEV (reference sequence). V was shortened by 5 bases and J by 2 bases, with 16 bases between the two germline ends. The CDR3 has 15 amino acids. The CDR3: CASSPGQIPTYEQYF. The CDR3 coding sequence is TGTGCCAGCAGTCCCGGACAGATCCCTACCTACGAGCAGTACTTC.

This clone was seen only a few times. The rearrangement joins TRBV10-1 to TRBJ2-7; 11 bases align to TRBD2. V lost 5 bases to trimming and J lost 7 bases; unmatched junction nucleotides: 25. Germline CDR1 WNHNN, CDR2 SYGVQD (reference sequence). This CDR3 has 20 residues. CDR3 nucleotides: TGCGCCAGCAGTCCGCGGCAGGTTAGGGCTAGCGGGGGGAAAGGAACTGAGCAGTACTTC. Its protein is CASSPRQVRASGGKGTEQYF.

This clone has more than one count but fewer than ten. V and J are TRBV4-1 and TRBJ2-1; no firm D call. Between the trimmed V and J ends, which lost 4 bases and 5 bases, there was a span of 9 bases. This CDR3 is 13 amino acids long. Germline values: CDR1 MGHRA, CDR2 YSYEKL. The CDR3 DNA reads as TGCGCCAGCAGCCTATCAGGAAACAATGAGCAGTTCTTC. Its translation: CASSLSGNNEQFF.

The chain is built from TRBV7-2 and TRBJ1-4; a weak D match, TRBD1 (6 bases). V was shortened by 5 bases and J by 8 bases, with 21 bases between the two germline ends. The V gene's germline CDR1 is SGHTA and CDR2 FQGNSA. The CDR3 sequence is 16 residues long. This CDR3 reads CASSPGTPGAREKLFF. In nucleotides, the CDR3 is TGTGCCAGCAGCCCCGGGACACCCGGGGCACGCGAAAAACTGTTTTTT.

This chain links TRBV19 with TRBJ1-2, with TRBD1 matching over 7 bases. The CDR3 is made up of 13 amino acids. Germline lookup yields CDR1 LNHDA and CDR2 SQIVND (reference sequence). The ends lost 9 bases at V and 1 base at J; junction bases unmatched: 5. CDR3 nucleotide sequence: TGTGCCAGCAGCCAGGGGGATAACTATGGCTACACCTTC. It yields the protein CASSQGDNYGYTF.

There are a few counts of this clone. V gene TRBV7-6 combines with J gene TRBJ2-5; 12 nucleotides agree with TRBD2. The germline CDR1 and CDR2 sequences are SGHVS and FNYEAQ. The CDR3 spans 19 residues. Trimming removed 1 base from V and 3 bases from J; junction bases left unmatched: 12. This chain's CDR3 is CASSLDRFMSSGGEETQYF. CDR3 nucleotides: TGTGCCAGCAGCTTAGATCGTTTTATGTCTAGCGGGGGGGAAGAGACCCAGTACTTC. The variable domain in full, completed from reference TRBV7-6 and TRBJ2-5, reads GAGVSQSPRYKVTKRGQDVALRCDPISGHVSLYWYRQALGQGPEFLTYFNYEAQQDKSGLPNDRFSAERPEGSISTLTIQRTEQRDSAMYRCASSLDRFMSSGGEETQYFGPGTRLLVL.

The chain carries TRBV19 and TRBJ2-7; 8 bases agree with TRBD1. CDR1 LNHDA and CDR2 SQIVND come from the germline V gene (reference sequence). This CDR3 region has 14 residues. V was pared by 5 bases and J by 5 bases, with 8 bases of the junction left unmatched. The CDR3 loop reads CASSPRQGRDEQYF. In DNA, the CDR3 is TGTGCCAGTAGTCCACGACAGGGGCGGGACGAGCAGTACTTC.